These 2 T cell receptor beta chains were all obtained from the same sample, sequenced in a study of blood T cell repertoires in COVID-19. TCRdb's table, derived via immunoSEQ multiplex PCR, lists solely in-frame clones and lacks some. The sample includes around 170,000 clones, 85% to 90% of them seen just once. The specimen sequenced was peripheral blood. The source of these receptors is a woman in her seventies with acute or convalescent COVID-19.

V is TRBV5-8 and J is TRBJ1-2; the match to TRBD1 covers 7 bases. The CDR3 is made up of 14 amino acids. Germline V CDR1 and CDR2: SGHTS, YDEGEE. Unmatched junction bases numbered 7, after V lost 4 bases and J lost 4 bases. CDR3 sequence (DNA): TGTGCCAGCAGCCGCTTGACAGGGACCTATGGCTACACCTTC. It yields the protein CASSRLTGTYGYTF.

This clone was picked up a small number of times. The V call is TRBV28, the J call TRBJ2-7; D remains unclear. The CDR3 consists of 15 residues. Looked up from germline, CDR1 is MDHEN and CDR2 is SYDVKM. Trimming shortened V by 4 bases and J by 6 bases, and 19 bases separated the two germline ends. CDR3 amino acids: CASSYSLQVLGEQYF. CDR3 DNA sequence: TGTGCCAGCAGTTACTCGCTCCAGGTCCTCGGCGAGCAGTACTTC.